Reported below is one T cell receptor (beta chain). This specimen comes from a study of blood T cell repertoires in COVID-19. In the study overall: COVID-19 samples collected from the United States, Italy and Spain covered acute and convalescent phases. From T cells, B-cell-depleted T cells, or PBMCs came the material, which was cDNA or gDNA.

Original processing notes: Using reference gene primer amplification, nucleated cell counts were estimated. Method: immunoSEQ multiplex PCR; TCRdb's copy keeps in-frame clones and lacks some. That table furnishes V, J and clone size, whereas the DNA furnished D and trimming. The data show some 140,000 clones, roughly three quarters seen once. Trimming stripped 4 bases from V and 1 base from J, with 14 bases between. The CDR3 sequence is 15 residues long. Germline V gives CDR1 SGHRS, CDR2 YFSETQ. Enrolment of Seattle patients took place during active infection, and they were followed longitudinally. The rearrangement joins TRBV5-1 to TRBJ1-1; weak D call: TRBD1 (6 bases). The sequenced sample consisted of peripheral blood. The receptor was isolated from an older woman with COVID-19, enrolled during active disease. The CDR3 bases are TGCGCCAGCAGCACGAACGCAGGGGCGAACACTGAAGCTTTCTTT. This encodes CASSTNAGANTEAFF.